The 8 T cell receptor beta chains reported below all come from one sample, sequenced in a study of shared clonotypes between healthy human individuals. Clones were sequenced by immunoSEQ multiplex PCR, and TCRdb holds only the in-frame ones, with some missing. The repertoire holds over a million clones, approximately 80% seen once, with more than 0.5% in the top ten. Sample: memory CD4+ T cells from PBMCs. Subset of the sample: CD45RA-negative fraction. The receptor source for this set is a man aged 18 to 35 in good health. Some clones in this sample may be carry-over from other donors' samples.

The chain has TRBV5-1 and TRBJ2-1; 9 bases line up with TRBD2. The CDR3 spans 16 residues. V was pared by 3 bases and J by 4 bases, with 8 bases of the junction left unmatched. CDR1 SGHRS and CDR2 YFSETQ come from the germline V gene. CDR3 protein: CASSSQAGGGYNEQFF. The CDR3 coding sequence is TGCGCCAGCAGCTCCCAGGCGGGAGGGGGGTACAATGAGCAGTTCTTC.

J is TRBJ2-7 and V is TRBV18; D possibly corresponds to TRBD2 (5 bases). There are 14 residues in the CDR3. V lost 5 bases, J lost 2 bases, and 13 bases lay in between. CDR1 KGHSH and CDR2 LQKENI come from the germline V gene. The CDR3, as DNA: TGTGCCAGCTCAACAACGAGCGGAACCTACGAGCAGTACTTC. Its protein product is CASSTTSGTYEQYF.

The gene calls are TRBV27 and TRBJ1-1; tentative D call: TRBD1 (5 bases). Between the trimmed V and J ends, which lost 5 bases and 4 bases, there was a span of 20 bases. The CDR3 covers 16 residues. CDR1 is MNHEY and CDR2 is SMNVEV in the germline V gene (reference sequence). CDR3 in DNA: TGTGCCAGCAGTAGAGCTCCCCAGGGCAGGTTCACTGAAGCTTTCTTT. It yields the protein CASSRAPQGRFTEAFF.

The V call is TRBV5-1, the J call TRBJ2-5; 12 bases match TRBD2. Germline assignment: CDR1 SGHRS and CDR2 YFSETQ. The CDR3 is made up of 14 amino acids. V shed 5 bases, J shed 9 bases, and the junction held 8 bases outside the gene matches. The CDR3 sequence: CASRLGLAGLAQYF. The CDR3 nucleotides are TGCGCCAGCAGGCTCGGACTAGCGGGATTGGCCCAGTACTTC.

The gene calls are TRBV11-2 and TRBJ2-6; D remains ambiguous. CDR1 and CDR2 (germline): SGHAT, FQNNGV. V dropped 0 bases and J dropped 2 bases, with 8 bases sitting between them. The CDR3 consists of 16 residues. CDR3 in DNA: TGTGCCAGCAGCTTAGAAGGAGACGCTGGGGCCAACGTCCTGACTTTC. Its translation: CASSLEGDAGANVLTF.

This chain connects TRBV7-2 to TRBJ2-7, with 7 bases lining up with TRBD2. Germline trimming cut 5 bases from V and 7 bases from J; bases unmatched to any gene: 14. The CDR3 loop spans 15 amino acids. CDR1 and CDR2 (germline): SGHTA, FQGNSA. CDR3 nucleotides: TGTGCCAGCAGCCAAGACCCGGGGGAGGGGAGGGAGCAGTACTTC. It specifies CASSQDPGEGREQYF.

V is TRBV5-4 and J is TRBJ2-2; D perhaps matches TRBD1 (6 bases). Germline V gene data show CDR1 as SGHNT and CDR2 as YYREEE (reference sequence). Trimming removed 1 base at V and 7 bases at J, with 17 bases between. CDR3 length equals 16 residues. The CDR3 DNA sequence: TGTGCCAGCAGCTTGCTCGGGCTGGGGGCCGGCGGGGAGCTGTTTTTT. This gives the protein CASSLLGLGAGGELFF.

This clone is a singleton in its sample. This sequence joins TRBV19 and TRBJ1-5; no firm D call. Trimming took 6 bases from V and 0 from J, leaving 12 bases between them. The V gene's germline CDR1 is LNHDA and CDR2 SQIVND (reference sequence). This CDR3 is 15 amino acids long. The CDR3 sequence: CASSLSRHSNQPQHF. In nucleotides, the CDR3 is TGTGCCAGTAGCCTGTCCAGACATAGCAATCAGCCCCAGCATTTT. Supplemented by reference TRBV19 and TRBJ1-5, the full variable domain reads DGGITQSPKYLFRKEGQNVTLSCEQNLNHDAMYWYRQDPGQGLRLIYYSQIVNDFQKGDIAEGYSVSREKKESFPLTVTSAQKNPTAFYLCASSLSRHSNQPQHFGDGTRLSIL.